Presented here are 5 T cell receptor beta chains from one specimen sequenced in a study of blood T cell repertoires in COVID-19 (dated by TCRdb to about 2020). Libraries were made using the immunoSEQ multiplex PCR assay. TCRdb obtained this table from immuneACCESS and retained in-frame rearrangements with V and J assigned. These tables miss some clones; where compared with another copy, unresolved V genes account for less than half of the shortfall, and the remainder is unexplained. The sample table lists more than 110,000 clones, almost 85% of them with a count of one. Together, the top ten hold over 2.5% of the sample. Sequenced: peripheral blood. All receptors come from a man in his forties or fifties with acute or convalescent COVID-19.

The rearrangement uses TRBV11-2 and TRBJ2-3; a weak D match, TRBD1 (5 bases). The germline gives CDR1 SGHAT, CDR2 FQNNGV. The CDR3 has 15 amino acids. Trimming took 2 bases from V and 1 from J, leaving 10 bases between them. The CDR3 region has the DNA TGTGCCAGCAGCTTATTTTGGGGCCGCACAGATACGCAGTATTTT. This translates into CASSLFWGRTDTQYF.

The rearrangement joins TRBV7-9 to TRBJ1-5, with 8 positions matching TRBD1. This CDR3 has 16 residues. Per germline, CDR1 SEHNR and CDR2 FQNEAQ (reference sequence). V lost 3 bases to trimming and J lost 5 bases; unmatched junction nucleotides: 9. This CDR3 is CASSLGGQGSHQPQHF. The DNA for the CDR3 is TGTGCCAGCAGCTTGGGAGGACAGGGCTCTCATCAGCCCCAGCATTTT.

The CDR3 region is CASRVELNTEAFF. The CDR3 DNA reads TGTGCCAGCAGAGTGGAGCTGAACACTGAAGCTTTCTTT. The chain uses TRBV6-5 and TRBJ1-1, with unresolved D. This CDR3 contains 13 residues. Germline CDR1 reads MNHEY; CDR2 reads SVGAGI. V lost 6 bases and J 0 bases, leaving 8 bases between the germline ends.

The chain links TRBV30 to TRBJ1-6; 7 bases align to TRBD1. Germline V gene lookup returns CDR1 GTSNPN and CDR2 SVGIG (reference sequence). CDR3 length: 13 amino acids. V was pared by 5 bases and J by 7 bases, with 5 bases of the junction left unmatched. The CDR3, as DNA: TGTGCCTGGGGAGGGGGCCCCAATTCACCCCTCCACTTT. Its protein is CAWGGGPNSPLHF.

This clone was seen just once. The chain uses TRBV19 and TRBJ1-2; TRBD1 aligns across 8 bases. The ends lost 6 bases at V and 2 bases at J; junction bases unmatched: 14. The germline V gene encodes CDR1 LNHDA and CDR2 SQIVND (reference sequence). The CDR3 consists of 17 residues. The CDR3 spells CASSPPSGGRGNYGYTF. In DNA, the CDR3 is TGTGCCAGTAGCCCACCTTCAGGGGGCAGGGGAAACTATGGCTACACCTTC.